These 18 T cell receptor beta chains were all obtained from the same sample, sequenced in a study of blood T cell repertoires in COVID-19. Repertoires were generated with immunoSEQ multiplex PCR, while TCRdb's copy carries only in-frame clones and drops some. The repertoire holds hundreds of thousands of clones, with about 88% as singletons. Sequences were obtained from PBMCs or T cells enriched from blood (not recorded which). These receptors all come from a woman aged 18-29 years who had been exposed to COVID-19.

V and J are TRBV5-1 and TRBJ2-7, with TRBD1 matching over 7 bases. Per the germline V gene, CDR1 is SGHRS and CDR2 is YFSETQ. The CDR3 spans 15 residues. V trimming: 4 bases; J trimming: 4 bases; junction bases outside the gene matches: 11. For the CDR3, the DNA is TGCGCCAGCAGCAGATCCTGGGACAGCCAATACGAGCAGTACTTC. As protein: CASSRSWDSQYEQYF.

The CDR3 sequence is CATSRGDGNTIYF. The DNA of the CDR3 is TGTGCCACCAGCAGGGGAGACGGAAACACCATATATTTT. This rearrangement joins TRBV15 to TRBJ1-3, with D unclear. Germline CDR1 is LNHNV and CDR2 is YYDKDF (reference sequence). V lost 3 bases and J lost 4, with 7 bases in between. The CDR3 is made up of 13 amino acids.

The rearrangement links TRBV28 to TRBJ1-2; no firm D call. V lost 2 bases and J lost 4, with 8 bases in between. This CDR3 region has 13 residues. Germline V gene lookup returns CDR1 MDHEN and CDR2 SYDVKM. CDR3 region: CASSLATVYGYTF. The CDR3 DNA reads TGTGCCAGCAGTTTAGCCACAGTCTATGGCTACACCTTC.

This rearrangement joins TRBV6-5 to TRBJ1-6; 8 bases fit TRBD1. This CDR3 contains 13 residues. Germline CDR1 MNHEY, CDR2 SVGAGI. V was clipped by 7 bases and J by 9 bases; unmatched bases: 5. CDR3 residues: CASTRDRPSPLHF. CDR3 in DNA: TGTGCCAGCACTAGGGACAGGCCTTCACCCCTCCACTTT.

V is TRBV21-1 and J is TRBJ2-4; whether TRBD2, the table's D call, matches the DNA was not checked. TRBV21-1 is annotated as a pseudogene. The CDR3 spans 21 residues. The CDR3 DNA reads TGTGCCAGCAACCCGCCCGGGTACTCTGAGATTACGAGCTTTGCCAAAAACATTCAGTACTTC. This encodes CASNPPGYSEITSFAKNIQYF.

This chain connects TRBV7-9 to TRBJ2-3, with D possibly being TRBD2 (6 bases). Germline values: CDR1 SEHNR, CDR2 FQNEAQ (reference sequence). The CDR3 extends over 15 amino acids. V was shortened by 3 bases and J by 6 bases, with 16 bases between the two germline ends. The CDR3: CASSLSGSLADTQYF. The CDR3 region has the DNA TGTGCCAGCAGCTTGTCCGGGAGTTTGGCGGATACGCAGTATTTT. Full variable domain (rest looked up from reference TRBV7-9 and TRBJ2-3): DTGVSQNPRHKITKRGQNVTFRCDPISEHNRLYWYRQTLGQGPEFLTYFQNEAQLEKSRLLSDRFSAERPKGSFSTLEIQRTEQGDSAMYLCASSLSGSLADTQYFGPGTRLTVL.

The chain uses TRBV28 and TRBJ2-7; D perhaps matches TRBD1 (6 bases). In germline, CDR1 is MDHEN, CDR2 SYDVKM. V shed 7 bases and J shed 1 base, with 11 bases lying between them. CDR3 length: 13 residues. The CDR3 DNA is TGTGCCAGCACCTCAGGGGAGTCCTACGAGCAGTACTTC. This codes for CASTSGESYEQYF.

This chain connects TRBV4-1 to TRBJ2-7; D is ambiguous. Per the germline V gene, CDR1 is MGHRA and CDR2 is YSYEKL. The CDR3 is 15 amino acids. V lost 0 bases and J 0 bases, leaving 9 bases between the germline ends. CDR3 residues: CASSQDRITSYEQYF. CDR3 coding DNA: TGCGCCAGCAGCCAAGACAGAATCACCTCCTACGAGCAGTACTTC.

This clone has a handful of counts. This rearrangement joins TRBV2 to TRBJ1-5, with D possibly TRBD1 on 5 matching bases. The CDR3 is 13 residues long. V was shortened by 4 bases and J by 6 bases, with 10 bases between the two germline ends. Germline assignment: CDR1 SNHLY and CDR2 FYNNEI. The CDR3 spells CASSVREGQPQHF. The DNA of the CDR3 is TGTGCCAGCAGTGTCAGGGAGGGTCAGCCCCAGCATTTT.

V usage is TRBV19 and J usage is TRBJ2-3; D is uncertain. Trimming took 6 bases from V and 0 from J, leaving 16 bases between them. Germline V lookup: CDR1 LNHDA, CDR2 SQIVND (reference sequence). This CDR3 has 16 amino acids. The CDR3 DNA is TGTGCCAGTAGAACCGGGTTACTACAAAGCACAGATACGCAGTATTTT. It is translated as CASRTGLLQSTDTQYF.

This clone was counted a single time. The V gene is TRBV27, the J gene TRBJ1-2, with TRBD1 matching over 7 bases. V shed 6 bases and J 3 bases; nucleotides not matched to a gene: 4. Germline assignment: CDR1 MNHEY and CDR2 SMNVEV (reference sequence). The CDR3 extends over 13 amino acids. CDR3: CASRGQRHYGYTF. DNA of the CDR3: TGTGCCAGCAGGGGACAGAGGCACTATGGCTACACCTTC.

The chain couples TRBV11-2 to TRBJ1-3, with TRBD1 as a possible D gene (5 bases). The length of the CDR3 is 14 residues. The V end was cut by 4 bases, the J end by 0 bases, with 7 bases between. Germline CDR1 is SGHAT and CDR2 is FQNNGV. The DNA for the CDR3 is TGTGCCAGCAGCTATACAGGCTCTGGAAACACCATATATTTT. Its translation is CASSYTGSGNTIYF.

In regard to this clone: Compared with germline, one end of the junction differs, possibly owing to a read error. The rearrangement uses TRBV7-2 and TRBJ1-4; the D is unclear. The CDR3 has 14 amino acids. Germline V gene data show CDR1 as SGHTA and CDR2 as FQGNSA. CDR3 nucleotides: TGTGCCAGCAGCCTAGCTGGTCACGGTGAAAAACTGTTTTTT. This translates into CASSLAGHGEKLFF.

The chain joins TRBV6-7 to TRBJ2-7; D remains ambiguous. TRBV6-7 counts as an open reading frame of uncertain function. The CDR3 is 12 residues long. The V end lost 4 bases, the J end lost 6 bases, and 10 bases lay between the germline ends. The CDR3 reads CASSLAALEQYF. The CDR3 DNA reads as TGTGCCAGCAGTTTGGCGGCTCTCGAGCAGTACTTC.

The DNA for the CDR3 is TGTGCCAGCAGCGTCGGGACAGGGGTTTCTGAAAAACTGTTTTTT. Protein sequence: CASSVGTGVSEKLFF. V is TRBV3-1 (or the pseudogene TRBV3-2) and J is TRBJ1-4, with 10 bases identical to TRBD1. Germline V gives CDR1 LGHDT, CDR2 YNNKEL (reference sequence). The CDR3 is 15 residues long. Trimming removed 5 bases from V and 7 bases from J; junction bases left unmatched: 7.

The genes are TRBV9 and TRBJ2-3; TRBD1 agrees at 10 bases. The junction had 5 bases not matched to a gene; V was cut back by 3 bases and J by 4 bases. There are 15 residues in the CDR3. Per the germline V gene, CDR1 is SGDLS and CDR2 is YYNGEE. The CDR3 is CASSEGTGEADTQYF. CDR3 coding DNA: TGTGCCAGCAGCGAGGGGACAGGGGAGGCAGATACGCAGTATTTT.

This chain joins TRBV28 and TRBJ2-3; possibly TRBD2 for D (7 bases). The length of the CDR3 is 15 residues. Trimming removed 1 base from V and 2 bases from J, with 10 bases in between. The germline CDR1 and CDR2 sequences are MDHEN and SYDVKM. This CDR3 reads CASSLLGGLTDTQYF. The CDR3 region has the DNA TGTGCCAGCAGTTTATTGGGGGGGCTCACAGATACGCAGTATTTT.

This chain connects TRBV28 to TRBJ1-2; possibly TRBD1 for D (5 bases). CDR3 length equals 14 residues. Germline V CDR1 and CDR2: MDHEN, SYDVKM. Trimming left V 7 bases short and J 0 bases short, with 12 bases between. The CDR3 coding sequence is TGTGCCAGCACTTTCTCAGGGTCTAACTATGGCTACACCTTC. Protein sequence: CASTFSGSNYGYTF.